The clone carrying this TCR beta chain turned up a few times. This sample is part of a study of blood T cells in healthy people across ages. Sample-barcoded 5' priming and a J-beta primer mix drove a second PCR of roughly 7 to 11 cycles. TCRdb redid the calling of the 5' RACE reads with MiXCR, one entry per CDR3 protein. Here the sample spans about 830,000 distinct CDR3 sequences, roughly 60% being singletons. Trimming shortened V by 3 bases and J by 6 bases, and 15 bases separated the two germline ends. This CDR3 contains 14 residues. This receptor was taken from a young man in good health. Sequencing was done on a sample of blood. The chain recombines TRBV12-3 or TRBV12-4 with TRBJ2-7; D call uncertain. DNA for the CDR3: TGTGCCAGCAGTTTTGAGCTAGTTTTAACCGAGCAGTACTTC. Its protein product is CASSFELVLTEQYF.